The 7 T cell receptor beta chains presented below share a single source sample, sequenced in a study of T cells in Graves' hyperthyroidism and ophthalmopathy (dated by TCRdb to about 2019). The library was made by multiplex PCR. Sequencing took place on an Illumina HiSeq 2000. The TCR beta CDR3 regions were amplified from the RNA transcripts. The TCR CDR3 was subjected to a first round of RT-PCR using the HTBI primer set and the Qiagen OneStep RT-PCR kit. TCRdb's own reprocessing of the public reads used fastp at Q25 and MiXCR and kept productive beta chains. Merged by CDR3 protein, the rows form single entries marked with the most common genes and DNA. The sample table shows under 550,000 distinct CDR3 sequences, and about 20% are seen once. The ten biggest clones cover approximately 48% of the sample. Sequencing was performed on blood. These receptors all stem from a man in his forties or fifties with Graves' ophthalmopathy.

This clonotype was seen only once. The chain employs TRBV10-2 and TRBJ1-5; D not resolved. CDR1 and CDR2 (germline): WSHSY, SAAADI. This CDR3 is 13 amino acids long. Trimming cost V 4 bases and J 4 bases, with 8 bases left between them. The CDR3 sequence is CASSVGENQPQHF. In DNA, the CDR3 is TGCGCCAGCAGTGTGGGAGAAAATCAGCCCCAGCATTTT.

Notes on this clonotype: Germline is not matched at one junction end, which may reflect a read error. This chain links TRBV5-1 with TRBJ2-2, with 9 bases lining up with TRBD2. The CDR3 consists of 17 residues. Germline loops: CDR1 SGHRS, CDR2 YFSETQ. The CDR3 nucleotides are TGCGCCGGCAGCTTGGTAGTAGCGGGGGTCGGCACCGGGGAGCTGTTTTTT. The encoded protein is CAGSLVVAGVGTGELFF. Looking up the rest from reference TRBV5-1 and TRBJ2-2 gives the full variable domain: KAGVTQTPRYLIKTRGQQVTLSCSPISGHRSVSWYQQTPGQGLQFLFEYFSETQRNKGNFPGRFSGRQFSNSRSEMNVSTLELGDSALYLCAGSLVVAGVGTGELFFGEGSRLTVL.

This clonotype was detected many times. This chain links TRBV18 with TRBJ1-1; the match to TRBD1 covers 8 bases. CDR1 is KGHSH and CDR2 is LQKENI in the germline V gene. This CDR3 has 16 amino acids. The ends lost 3 bases at V and 7 bases at J; junction bases unmatched: 13. This chain's CDR3 is CASSPWLNRGSSEAFF. CDR3 sequence (DNA): TGTGCCAGCTCACCTTGGCTGAACAGGGGGAGTAGTGAAGCTTTCTTT.

This clonotype occurred many times. The V gene is TRBV5-1, the J gene TRBJ2-2; 9 bases are a match to TRBD2. CDR3 length equals 15 residues. The ends lost 2 bases at V and 5 bases at J; junction bases unmatched: 4. Per germline, CDR1 SGHRS and CDR2 YFSETQ. The CDR3 nucleotides are TGCGCCAGCAGCTTTAGCGGGAGTTGGACCGGGGAGCTGTTTTTT. Translating gives CASSFSGSWTGELFF.

This clonotype was detected only a few times. The gene calls are TRBV2 and TRBJ2-3, with 10 bases aligning to TRBD2. The CDR3 totals 15 residues. Germline CDR1 and CDR2: SNHLY and FYNNEI. V gave up 5 bases and J gave up 7 bases; unmatched junction bases: 9. The DNA for the CDR3 is TGTGCCAGCAGTTTGAAAGCGGGGGGGCCGAATACGCAGTATTTT. This gives the protein CASSLKAGGPNTQYF. The full variable domain, with the rest looked up from reference TRBV2 and TRBJ2-3, is EPEVTQTPSHQVTQMGQEVILRCVPISNHLYFYWYRQILGQKVEFLVSFYNNEISEKSEIFDDQFSVERPDGSNFTLKIRSTKLEDSAMYFCASSLKAGGPNTQYFGPGTRLTVL.

The J gene is TRBJ1-2, the V gene TRBV5-1; 7 bases agree with TRBD1. Trimming took 5 bases from V and 2 from J; bases not matched to a gene: 9. The CDR3 runs to 15 residues. The V gene's germline CDR1 is SGHRS and CDR2 YFSETQ. The CDR3 nucleotides read TGCGCCAGCAGAATGGCAGGGGGTCCGAACTATGGCTACACCTTC. It translates to CASRMAGGPNYGYTF.

The rearrangement uses TRBV6-2 or TRBV6-3 and TRBJ1-5; D is unclear. The CDR3 contains 15 residues. V lost 3 bases to trimming and J lost 0 bases, with 9 bases between them. Germline V gives CDR1 MNHEY, CDR2 SVGEGT. The CDR3 coding sequence is TGTGCCAGCAGTTATAAAGGATATAGCAATCAGCCCCAGCATTTT. Protein product: CASSYKGYSNQPQHF.